The 25 T cell receptor delta chains reported below all come from one sample, sequenced in a study of gamma-delta chains in newborns, infants, children. TCRdb re-called the reads with CATT. The table records about 5,500 delta-chain clones, more than 1.5% of them present only once. The source material was blood. The receptors were sampled from a child who was a newborn, infant or young child, either healthy, febrile or measles-vaccinated (not recorded which).

This clone occurred a few times. This likely stems from a read error, as it lies one base from a far larger clone. The sample has other DNA sequences that encode this CDR3 too. This chain links TRDV2 with TRDJ3, with D unresolved. This CDR3 is 18 amino acids long. Germline V gene sequence: CDR1 GEAIGNYY, CDR2 EKD. Trimming removed 0 bases from V and 0 bases from J, with 11 bases in between. The DNA for the CDR3 is TGTGCCTGTGACACCTTACTAGGGAGCTCCTGGGACACCCGACAGATGTTTTTC. Translated, it gives CACDTLLGSSWDTRQMFF.

This clone is judged medium-sized. Other DNA sequences of this sample code for an identical CDR3. This chain uses TRDV2 with TRDJ3, with D perhaps TRDD3 (6 bases). V lost 0 bases and J lost 4, with 15 bases in between. This CDR3 contains 18 residues. Germline V gives CDR1 GEAIGNYY, CDR2 EKD. The CDR3 here is CACDTAGGVLWDTRQMFF. The CDR3 bases are TGTGCCTGTGACACCGCCGGGGGAGTTTTATGGGACACCCGACAGATGTTTTTC.

Concerning this clone: A far more abundant clone sits one base away, making this likely a read error. At the DNA level, this CDR3 is encoded by other sequences in the same sample as well. CDR3 in amino acids: CACDKILGDTWDTRQMFF. In DNA form, the CDR3 reads TGTGCCTGTGACAAAATACTGGGGGACACCTGGGACACCCGACAGATGTTTTTC. The J gene is TRDJ3, the V gene TRDV2; 9 positions agree with TRDD3. The CDR3 spans 18 residues. The junction had 6 bases not matched to a gene; V was cut back by 2 bases and J by 2 bases. The V gene's germline CDR1 is GEAIGNYY and CDR2 EKD.

This clone was seen more than once but under ten times. The amino acid sequence in TCRdb belongs to a much larger clone and departs from this DNA's translation at residue 11, likely a sequencing read error; the sequence shown is translated from the DNA. The rearrangement joins TRDV2 to TRDJ3, with 7 bases aligning to TRDD3. The J segment lost 0 bases and the V segment lost 0 bases, leaving 10 bases of the junction unmatched. Per the germline V gene, CDR1 is GEAIGNYY and CDR2 is EKD. The CDR3 loop spans 20 amino acids. CDR3 residues: CACDTGWGFPGSWDTRQMFF. DNA for the CDR3: TGTGCCTGTGACACCGGCTGGGGGTTTCCCGGCTCCTGGGACACCCGACAGATGTTTTTC.

There are a few counts of this clone. TCRdb's protein, taken from a much larger clone, differs from this DNA's translation at residue 4, likely owing to a read error; the protein displayed comes from the DNA. The genes are TRDV2 and TRDJ3; 11 bases align to TRDD3. J was trimmed by 2 bases and V by 6 bases; bases with no gene match: 8. The CDR3 is 18 amino acids. Per germline, CDR1 GEAIGNYY and CDR2 EKD. CDR3: CACNMGDTRTWDTRQMFF. For the CDR3, the DNA is TGTGCCTGTAACATGGGGGATACGCGTACCTGGGACACCCGACAGATGTTTTTC.

Notes on this clone: A read error may be the cause here, since a much bigger clone is one base away. This same CDR3 is encoded by further DNA sequences in the sample. The chain carries TRDV2 and TRDJ3, with 11 bases matching TRDD3. Germline CDR1 and CDR2: GEAIGNYY and EKD. The CDR3 loop spans 20 amino acids. This CDR3 is CACDTLLGDKSSWDTRQMFF. CDR3 DNA sequence: TGTGCCTGTGACACCCTACTGGGGGATAAAAGCTCCTGGGACACCCGCCAGATGTTTTTC.

In this sample, this clone is medium-sized (0.01 to 0.1%). This CDR3 is also generated by other DNA sequences in the sample. V usage is TRDV2 and J usage is TRDJ3; D call uncertain. Per germline, CDR1 GEAIGNYY and CDR2 EKD. CDR3 length equals 16 residues. The V gene lost 1 base and the J gene lost 2 bases, with 8 bases spanning the gap. The CDR3 loop reads CACDTVGTWDTRQMFF. In DNA form, the CDR3 reads TGTGCCTGTGACACGGTAGGTACCTGGGACACCCGACAGATGTTTTTC.

This clone was counted between two and nine times. Translating this DNA gives a protein that differs at residue 15 from the TCRdb one, which belongs to a much larger clone; a read error is likely, and the protein shown is this translation. The chain recombines TRDV2 with TRDJ3; 12 bases are shared with TRDD3. Germline V gene sequence: CDR1 GEAIGNYY, CDR2 EKD. The CDR3 runs 17 residues. CDR3 loop: CACVGLGDTWDTRQVFF. The CDR3 bases are TGTGCCTGTGTCGGACTGGGGGATACCTGGGACACCCGACAGGTGTTTTTC.

This clone was seen a few times. For this DNA, TCRdb reports the protein of a much larger clone, which diverges at residue 3, most likely from a read error; the protein presented here is translated directly from the DNA. The genes are TRDV2 and TRDJ3; TRDD3 aligns across 13 bases. Germline lookup yields CDR1 GEAIGNYY and CDR2 EKD. The CDR3 contains 20 residues. The CDR3 nucleotides are TGTGCCCGTGACAACGTACTGGGGGATACGCGCTCCTGGGACACCCGACAGATGTTTTTC. Translation gives CARDNVLGDTRSWDTRQMFF.

This clone turned up a few times. The protein that TCRdb holds for this DNA derives from a much larger clone and differs from the translated DNA at residue 11, which likely indicates a read error; the protein shown here is translated from the DNA. The chain recombines TRDV2 with TRDJ3, with D hard to call. The CDR3 contains 18 residues. Trimming pared 0 bases from V and 3 bases from J, leaving 14 bases between. Looked up from germline, CDR1 is GEAIGNYY and CDR2 is EKD. The CDR3 bases are TGTGCCTGTGACACCGTGGACTTCATGAACTGGGACACCCGACAGATGTTTTTC. Translation: CACDTVDFMNWDTRQMFF.

To note about this clone: TCRdb pairs this DNA with a much larger clone's protein that differs at residue 6, likely a read error; the protein shown was translated from the DNA. The chain carries TRDV2 and TRDJ3; D unclear. In germline, CDR1 is GEAIGNYY, CDR2 EKD. This CDR3 comprises 17 residues. V lost 0 bases and J 0 bases, leaving 8 bases between the germline ends. The CDR3 loop is CACDTPWSSWDTRQMFF. Here the CDR3 DNA reads TGTGCCTGTGACACCCCGTGGAGCTCCTGGGACACCCGACAGATGTTTTTC.

This clone is medium-sized (0.01 to 0.1%) by share. This chain connects TRDV2 to TRDJ1; maybe TRDD3 (5 bases). Germline V CDR1 and CDR2: GEAIGNYY, EKD. This CDR3 comprises 15 residues. V was cut by 0 bases and J by 4 bases, with 14 bases left in between. The CDR3 DNA follows: TGTGCCTGTGACACCGTGGTGGGGAAAGGCGATAAACTCATCTTT. This codes for CACDTVVGKGDKLIF.

A word on this clone: Since a much larger clone is just one base distant, this may be a read error. The chain employs TRDV2 and TRDJ3; 10 bases line up with TRDD3. CDR3 length: 23 residues. With 1 base clipped from V and 0 bases from J, the junction kept 17 bases outside the gene matches. Germline V gene lookup returns CDR1 GEAIGNYY and CDR2 EKD. The CDR3 loop reads CACDTVRGGYAGKSSWDTRQMFF. The CDR3 DNA sequence: TGTGCCTGTGACACGGTAAGGGGGGGATACGCCGGCAAGAGCTCCTGGGACACCCGACAGATGTTTTTC.

This clone was seen a handful of times. The protein TCRdb gives is from a much larger clone and does not agree with this DNA's translation at residue 4, likely a read error; the protein shown here comes from the DNA. This chain uses TRDV2 with TRDJ3; 9 bases fit TRDD3. V was clipped by 6 bases and J by 0 bases; unmatched bases: 14. The germline CDR1 and CDR2 sequences are GEAIGNYY and EKD. The CDR3 has 20 amino acids. The chain's CDR3 is CACNSVRGYGDSWDTRQMFF. CDR3 DNA: TGTGCCTGTAACTCCGTCCGGGGATACGGGGACTCCTGGGACACCCGACAGATGTTTTTC.

As concerns this clone: The protein given by TCRdb reflects a much larger clone and differs at residue 12 from this DNA's translation, likely from a read error; the protein shown is the DNA's translation. V and J are TRDV1 and TRDJ1, with a tentative D call TRDD2 (5 bases). The CDR3 runs 17 residues. V was trimmed by 0 bases and J by 3 bases, leaving 17 bases between them. Per germline, CDR1 TSWWSYY and CDR2 QGS. Here the CDR3 DNA reads TGTGCTCTTGGGGAACTGGGACTGACTGCCTACGCCGATAAACTCATCTTT. Amino acid sequence: CALGELGLTAYADKLIF.

Notes on this clone: A far larger clone is just one base off, so this is likely a read error. Other DNA sequences in this specimen translate into the identical CDR3. The J gene is TRDJ2, the V gene TRDV2, with TRDD3 identical over 8 bases. Trimming removed 1 base from V and 0 bases from J; junction bases left unmatched: 3. The V gene's germline CDR1 is GEAIGNYY and CDR2 EKD. The CDR3 totals 16 residues. The CDR3 spells CACDTLGDTLTAQLFF. The CDR3 DNA reads TGTGCCTGTGACACTCTGGGGGACACTTTGACAGCACAACTCTTCTTT.

As to this clone: The translation of this DNA and the TCRdb protein of a much larger clone differ at residue 10, probably owing to a read error; the protein shown here is translated from the DNA. The sample has other DNA sequences that encode this CDR3 too. This chain links TRDV2 with TRDJ3; 10 bases line up with TRDD3. The CDR3 consists of 20 residues. The V segment lost 0 bases and the J segment 1 base; nucleotides outside the gene matches: 8. Germline V CDR1 and CDR2: GEAIGNYY, EKD. Here the CDR3 DNA reads TGTGCCTGTGACACCGTACTGGGGGATGCGCGGTCCTGGGACACCCGACAGATGTTTTTC. Its protein is CACDTVLGDARSWDTRQMFF.

By sample share, this clone is medium-sized. The rearrangement joins TRDV2 to TRDJ3; 8 positions agree with TRDD3. With V trimmed by 0 bases and J by 0 bases, 6 bases remained unmatched. This CDR3 has 19 residues. CDR1 is GEAIGNYY, CDR2 EKD, per germline. This chain's CDR3 is CACDTAMGDPSWDTRQMFF. In DNA form, the CDR3 reads TGTGCCTGTGACACCGCAATGGGGGATCCCTCCTGGGACACCCGACAGATGTTTTTC.

About this clone: TCRdb's protein, taken from a much larger clone, differs from this DNA's translation at residue 6, likely owing to a read error; the protein displayed comes from the DNA. The chain employs TRDV2 and TRDJ3; D remains unclear. Germline V CDR1 and CDR2: GEAIGNYY, EKD. The CDR3 runs 18 residues. Trimming stripped 0 bases from V and 0 bases from J, with 11 bases between. The CDR3 bases are TGTGCCTGTGACACCAGTACTTACCTCTCCTGGGACACCCGACAGATGTTTTTC. This translates into CACDTSTYLSWDTRQMFF.

Comments on this clone: A much larger clone sits a single nucleotide away, making a read error possible. This chain links TRDV2 with TRDJ3; D ambiguous. Germline V gene sequence: CDR1 GEAIGNYY, CDR2 EKD. This CDR3 spans 22 amino acids. The V end was cut by 3 bases, the J end by 0 bases, with 26 bases between. This CDR3 reads CACDRMDVREFPSSWDTRQMFF. The CDR3 nucleotides are TGTGCCTGTGACCGGATGGATGTCCGGGAATTCCCGAGCTCCTGGGACACCCGACAGATGTTTTTC.

This clone was seen a handful of times. A much larger clone lies a single base off, so this may be a read error. Different DNA sequences within this sample yield the same CDR3. The V and J genes are TRDV2 and TRDJ2, with D possibly matching TRDD3 (6 bases). This CDR3 spans 15 amino acids. Germline V gene sequence: CDR1 GEAIGNYY, CDR2 EKD. For the CDR3, the DNA is TGTGCCTGTGATGTACTGGGTCCTTTGACAGCGCAACTCTTCTTT. Protein product: CACDVLGPLTAQLFF.

This clone was counted a few times. This DNA translates differently at residue 8 from the TCRdb protein, which is that of a much larger clone; a read error is likely, and the protein shown is the DNA's own translation. The identical CDR3 is also encoded by other nucleotide sequences in the sample. This chain connects TRDV2 to TRDJ3, with TRDD3 matching over 8 bases. This CDR3 comprises 18 residues. V trimming: 1 base; J trimming: 0 bases; junction bases outside the gene matches: 4. Germline CDR1 reads GEAIGNYY; CDR2 reads EKD. In DNA form, the CDR3 reads TGTGCCTGTGACACACTGGGGGGTAGCTCCTGGGACACCCGACAGATGTTTTTC. Amino acid sequence: CACDTLGGSSWDTRQMFF.

As to this clone: This may be a read error, as it is one base from a much larger clone. This rearrangement joins TRDV2 to TRDJ3; 9 bases are shared with TRDD3. J lost 0 bases, V lost 3 bases, and 5 bases had no gene match. In germline, CDR1 is GEAIGNYY, CDR2 EKD. CDR3 size: 18 residues. CDR3 in DNA: TGTGCCTGTGACGTACTGGGGGAGGACTCCTGGGACACCCGACAGATGTTTTTC. Translation: CACDVLGEDSWDTRQMFF.

A word on this clone: With a far larger clone one base away, a read error is the likely cause. This specimen includes other DNA sequences encoding the same CDR3. V is TRDV2 and J is TRDJ3, with 13 bases matching TRDD3. The length of the CDR3 is 20 residues. The germline V gene encodes CDR1 GEAIGNYY and CDR2 EKD. CDR3 amino acids: CACDNTGGYGSSWDTRQMFF. The CDR3 DNA reads TGTGCCTGTGACAATACTGGGGGATACGGCAGCTCCTGGGACACCCGGCAGATGTTTTTC.

This clone was counted only a few times. A single base separates this from a much larger clone, so it may be a read error. The chain recombines TRDV2 with TRDJ3; 13 nucleotides match TRDD3. The CDR3 has 21 amino acids. The germline V gene encodes CDR1 GEAIGNYY and CDR2 EKD. The V segment lost 0 bases and the J segment 3 bases; nucleotides outside the gene matches: 10. The CDR3, as DNA: TGTGCCTGTGACACCTTCGGAGGTACTGGGGGATACGACTGGGACACCCGACAGATGTTTTTC. Protein product: CACDTFGGTGGYDWDTRQMFF.